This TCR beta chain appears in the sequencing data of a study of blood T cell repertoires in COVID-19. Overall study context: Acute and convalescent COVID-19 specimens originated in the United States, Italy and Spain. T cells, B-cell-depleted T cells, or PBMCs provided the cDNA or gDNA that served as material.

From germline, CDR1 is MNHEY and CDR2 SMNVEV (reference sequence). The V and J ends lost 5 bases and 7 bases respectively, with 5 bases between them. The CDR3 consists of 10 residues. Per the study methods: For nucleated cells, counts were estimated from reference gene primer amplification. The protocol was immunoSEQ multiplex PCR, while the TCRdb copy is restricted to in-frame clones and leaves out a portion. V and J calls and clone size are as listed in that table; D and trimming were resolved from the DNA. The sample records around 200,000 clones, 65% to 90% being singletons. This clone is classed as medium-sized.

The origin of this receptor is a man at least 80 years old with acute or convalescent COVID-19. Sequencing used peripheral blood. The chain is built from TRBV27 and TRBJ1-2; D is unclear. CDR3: CASSPLGYTF. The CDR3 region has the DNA TGTGCCAGCAGTCCCCTTGGCTACACCTTC.